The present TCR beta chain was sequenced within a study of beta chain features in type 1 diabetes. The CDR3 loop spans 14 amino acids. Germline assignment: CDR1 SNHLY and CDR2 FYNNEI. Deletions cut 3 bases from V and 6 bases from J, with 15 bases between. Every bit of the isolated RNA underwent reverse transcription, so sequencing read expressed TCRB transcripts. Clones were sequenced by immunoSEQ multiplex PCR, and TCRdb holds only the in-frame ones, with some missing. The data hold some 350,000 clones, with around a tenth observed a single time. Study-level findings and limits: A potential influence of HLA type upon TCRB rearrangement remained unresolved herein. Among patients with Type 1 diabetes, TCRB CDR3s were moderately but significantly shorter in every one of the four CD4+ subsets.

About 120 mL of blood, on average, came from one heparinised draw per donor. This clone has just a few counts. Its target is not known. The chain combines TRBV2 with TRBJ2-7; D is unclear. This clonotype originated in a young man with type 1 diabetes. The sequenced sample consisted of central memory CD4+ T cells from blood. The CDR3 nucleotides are TGTGCCAGCAGTGAGCAGTTTCCCCATACCGAGCAGTACTTC. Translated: CASSEQFPHTEQYF.